This T cell receptor (beta chain) originates from a study of T cells after posttransplantation cyclophosphamide. Only in-frame clones appear in the TCRdb table, and some are missing; sequencing was by immunoSEQ multiplex PCR. This sample shows 30,000 or so clones and no singletons; roughly 2.5% rests with the ten largest. The sample holds many counts of this clone. Trimming removed 2 bases from V and 3 bases from J, with 11 bases in between. The CDR3 extends over 15 amino acids. Germline CDR1 is MDHEN and CDR2 is SYDVKM. The V gene is TRBV28, the J gene TRBJ2-1, with D tentatively TRBD2 (6 bases). This TCR was recovered from a woman aged 60-75 years in good health, CMV-negative, and a related stem cell transplant donor. Source material: PBMCs. The CDR3 reads CASSLAAGYYNEQFF. The DNA of the CDR3 is TGTGCCAGCAGTTTAGCAGCGGGTTACTACAATGAGCAGTTCTTC.